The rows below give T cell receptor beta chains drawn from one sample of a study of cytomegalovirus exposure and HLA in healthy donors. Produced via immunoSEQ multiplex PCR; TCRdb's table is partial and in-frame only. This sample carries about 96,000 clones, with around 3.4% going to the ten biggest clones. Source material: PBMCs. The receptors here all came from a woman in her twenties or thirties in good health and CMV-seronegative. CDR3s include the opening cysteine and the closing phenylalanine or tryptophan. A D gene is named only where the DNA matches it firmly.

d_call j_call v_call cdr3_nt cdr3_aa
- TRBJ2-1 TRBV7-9 TGTGCCAGCAGCTTAGTGGTGAGCTCCTACAATGAGCAGTTCTTC CASSLVVSSYNEQFF
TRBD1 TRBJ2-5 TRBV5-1 TGCGCCAGCAGCGTGGGACAGCAAGAGACCCAGTACTTC CASSVGQQETQYF
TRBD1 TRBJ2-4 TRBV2 TGTGCCAGCAGAGGTACAGGGGATGGCATTCAGTACTTC CASRGTGDGIQYF
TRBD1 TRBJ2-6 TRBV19 TGTGCCAGTACCCATCCGGGACAGGGGGTACTCCGGGCCAACGTCCTGACTTTC CASTHPGQGVLRANVLTF
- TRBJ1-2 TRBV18 TGTGCCAGCTCACCACGGTTTCAACAGGACATCTATGGCTACACCTTC CASSPRFQQDIYGYTF
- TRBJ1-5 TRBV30 TGTGCCTGGAGTGTTGGGGGACACCAGCCCCAGCATTTT CAWSVGGHQPQHF
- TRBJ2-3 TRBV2 TGTGCCAGCAGCCCAGGCCCTAGCACAGATACGCAGTATTTT CASSPGPSTDTQYF
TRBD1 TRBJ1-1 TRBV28 TGTGCCAGCAGTTTCTCGGGACAGCCGATGAACACTGAAGCTTTCTTT CASSFSGQPMNTEAFF
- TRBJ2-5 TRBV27 TGTGCCAGCAGTTTTCGGGTTTGGGAGACCCAGTACTTC CASSFRVWETQYF
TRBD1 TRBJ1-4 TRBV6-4 TGTGCCAGCAGTGACTCAGGACAGGGAGGCGAAAAACTGTTTTTT CASSDSGQGGEKLFF
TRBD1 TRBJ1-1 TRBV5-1 TGCGCCAGCAGCTATTATACAAACAGGGGAGCTGAAGCTTTCTTT CASSYYTNRGAEAFF
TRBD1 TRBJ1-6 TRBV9 TGTGCCAGCAGCGTCGAGGACAGGGGTAATTCACCCCTCCACTTT CASSVEDRGNSPLHF
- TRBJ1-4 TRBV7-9 TGTGCCAGCAGCTACCACACCGCAACTAATGAAAAACTGTTTTTT CASSYHTATNEKLFF
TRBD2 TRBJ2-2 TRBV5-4 TGTGCCAGCAGCTTGTACCAGCGGGAGACGAACGGGGAGCTGTTTTTT CASSLYQRETNGELFF
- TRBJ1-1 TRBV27 TGTGCCAGCAGTTCCGGACAATCTTTATCCACTGAAGCTTTCTTT CASSSGQSLSTEAFF
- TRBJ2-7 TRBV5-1 TGCGCCAGCAGCTTGGATGGGGACACCTACGAGCAGTACTTC CASSLDGDTYEQYF
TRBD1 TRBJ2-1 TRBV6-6 TGTGCCAGCAGTTCCGTGGACAGGGCGGGCAATGAGCAGTTCTTC CASSSVDRAGNEQFF
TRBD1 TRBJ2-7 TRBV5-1 TGCGCCAGCAGCTTGGAGGGGACAGGGCCCTACGAGCAGTACTTC CASSLEGTGPYEQYF
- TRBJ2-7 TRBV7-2 TGTGCCAGCAGCTTAGATGGGGGGAGCTACGAGCAGTACTTC CASSLDGGSYEQYF
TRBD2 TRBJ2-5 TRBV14 TGTGCCAGCAGCCAAGAAGTGCATCTAGCGGGCAAAGAGACCCAGTACTTC CASSQEVHLAGKETQYF
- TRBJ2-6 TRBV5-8 TGTGCCAGTCTACCTCTCGGCTCTGGGGCCAACGTCCTGACTTTC CASLPLGSGANVLTF
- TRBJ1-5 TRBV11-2 TGTGCCAGCAGCTTGGGGCTGCGGGGGCGGGGGCAGCCCCAGCATTTT CASSLGLRGRGQPQHF
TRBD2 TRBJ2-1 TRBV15 TGTGCCACCAGCAGAGATGGGACTAGTGAACCCTACAATGAGCAGTTCTTC CATSRDGTSEPYNEQFF
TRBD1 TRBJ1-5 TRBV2 TGTGCCAGCAGTGAAACCCTAACAGGGGCCATGAGCAATCAGCCCCAGCATTTT CASSETLTGAMSNQPQHF
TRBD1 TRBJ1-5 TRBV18 TGTGCCAGCTCACCACTGGGACAGGGAGTTGGTCAGCCCCAGCATTTT CASSPLGQGVGQPQHF
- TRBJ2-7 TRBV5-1 TGCGCCAGCAGCTACGGACTGGAGAAGCTATACGAGCAGTACTTC CASSYGLEKLYEQYF
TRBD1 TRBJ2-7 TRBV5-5 TGTGCCAGCAGCTTGTCCGGGACAGGTTACTACGAGCAGTACTTC CASSLSGTGYYEQYF
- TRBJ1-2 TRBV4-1 TGCGCCAGCAGCCAAGTACGAGGCAACTATGGCTACACCTTC CASSQVRGNYGYTF
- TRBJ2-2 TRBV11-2 TGTGCCAGCAGCTTGAACACAGATTCGAACACCGGGGAGCTGTTTTTT CASSLNTDSNTGELFF
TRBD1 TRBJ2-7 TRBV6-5 TGTGCCAGCAGTTACACAACAGGGGAGATGAACGAGCAGTACTTC CASSYTTGEMNEQYF
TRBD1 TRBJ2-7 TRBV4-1 TGCGCCAGCAGCCAGGTGCCGGGACAGGGGGCCCTCGTAAGGTCGTACGAGCAGTACTTC CASSQVPGQGALVRSYEQYF
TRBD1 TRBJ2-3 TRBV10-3 TGTGCCATCAGTGCGAGGACAGGGGGTTCCACAGATACGCAGTATTTT CAISARTGGSTDTQYF
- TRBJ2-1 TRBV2 TGTGCCAGCAGTGAATGGGTCTCCGCGGGTGAGCAGTTCTTC CASSEWVSAGEQFF
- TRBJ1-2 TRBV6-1 TGTGCCAGCCAGACGGTTGGCGGGATTCGGGGCTACACCTTC CASQTVGGIRGYTF
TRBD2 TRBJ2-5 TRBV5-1 TGCGCCAGCAGCTTGGGGCTAGCGGGAGTCGGGACCCAGTACTTC CASSLGLAGVGTQYF
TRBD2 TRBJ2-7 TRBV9 TGTGCCAGCAGCGGGGGGGGACTAGCGACGAACGAGCAGTACTTC CASSGGGLATNEQYF
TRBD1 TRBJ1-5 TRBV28 TGTGCCAGCAGCCCCACAGGGGGCGCAGATCAGCCCCAGCATTTT CASSPTGGADQPQHF
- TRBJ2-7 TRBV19 TGTGCCAGTAGTAGCCGGGACTCCGGTACCTACGAGCAGTACTTC CASSSRDSGTYEQYF
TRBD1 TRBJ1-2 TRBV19 TGTGCCAGTAGGGACGGACAGGGAGGCTATGGCTACACCTTC CASRDGQGGYGYTF
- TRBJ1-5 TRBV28 TGTGCCAGCAGTTTAGGGGACACTGGGGGCAATCAGCCCCAGCATTTT CASSLGDTGGNQPQHF
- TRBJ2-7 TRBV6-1 TGTGCCAGCAGCCAAGCGTCAGCTGATACCTACGAGCAGTACTTC CASSQASADTYEQYF
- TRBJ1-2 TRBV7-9 TGTGCCAGCAGCTTCGGAGGTCGGGGGGATTATGGCTACACCTTC CASSFGGRGDYGYTF
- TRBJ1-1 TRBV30 TGTGCCTGGGGATTCATGCCGAGGGGGACTGAAGCTTTCTTT CAWGFMPRGTEAFF
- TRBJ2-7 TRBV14 TGTGCCAGCAGCCAATTCCGTGGACAGCACTACGAGCAGTACTTC CASSQFRGQHYEQYF
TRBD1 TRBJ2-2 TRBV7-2 TGTGCCAGCAGCCCACGGACAGGGAACACCGGGGAGCTGTTTTTT CASSPRTGNTGELFF
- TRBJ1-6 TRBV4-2 TGTGCCAGCAGCCCCTTCGGACAGACTCAAGGTTCACCCCTCCACTTT CASSPFGQTQGSPLHF